These 14 T cell receptor beta chains share one sample of origin, sequenced in a study of tumor and adjacent non-tumor tissue in lung cancer. Three rounds of nested PCR, following a modified ARM-PCR protocol, produced the TCRbeta library. MiXCR was run by TCRdb on the multiplex PCR reads, yielding one entry per CDR3 protein. The top ten hold about 25% of the sample, which has 200,000 to 250,000 distinct CDR3 sequences, 71% seen once. This sample's RNA came from whole unsorted tissue. Specimen: lung tumor tissue. The receptors shown here come from a man between 60 and 75 years old with non-small cell lung cancer.

This clonotype was found a few times. J is TRBJ2-7 and V is TRBV28, with D unclear. CDR3 length equals 13 residues. The germline gives CDR1 MDHEN, CDR2 SYDVKM. V shed 3 bases and J shed 6 bases, with 12 bases lying between them. The CDR3 reads CASSLIGSREQYF. CDR3 coding DNA: TGTGCCAGCAGTTTGATCGGAAGTCGCGAGCAGTACTTC.

A remark on this clonotype: At one end, the junction sequence differs from germline, possibly due to a read error. The chain is built from TRBV7-9 and TRBJ1-6; TRBD1 aligns across 10 bases. This CDR3 is built from 19 residues. Germline loops: CDR1 SEHNR, CDR2 FQNEAQ (reference sequence). CDR3 in DNA: TGTGCCAGTAGCTTAGCCCTTCGCCATAGACAGGGGGCGTATTCACCCCTCCACTTT. It codes for CASSLALRHRQGAYSPLHF.

Remarks on this clonotype: The junction departs from the called germline gene at one end, perhaps through a read error. CDR3 DNA: TGCACCAGCAGCCAAGATCAGGACCGTCACGGTCCACCCCTCCACTTT. Protein product: CTSSQDQDRHGPPLHF. The chain uses TRBV4-1 and TRBJ1-6; D remains ambiguous. The length of the CDR3 is 16 residues. Germline CDR1 and CDR2: MGHRA and YSYEKL.

Details on this clonotype: One end of the junction varies from germline; a read error may be responsible. The V and J genes are TRBV12-3 or TRBV12-4 and TRBJ2-7; weak D call: TRBD2 (5 bases). CDR3 length: 15 residues. The CDR3 region is CVSSLALSGSYEQYF. CDR3 nucleotides: TGCGTCAGCAGTTTAGCGCTGTCCGGATCCTACGAGCAGTACTTC.

Turning to this clonotype: A read error may produce the germline difference seen at one junction end. The chain has TRBV11-3 and TRBJ2-2; tentative D call: TRBD2 (6 bases). The CDR3 loop spans 16 amino acids. CDR1 SGHNT and CDR2 YENEEA come from the germline V gene. The CDR3 loop reads CASSPRYFYDTGEVFF. CDR3 coding DNA: TGTGCCAGCAGTCCCCGATATTTTTACGACACCGGGGAGGTGTTTTTT.

This clonotype occurred a few times. The V call is TRBV5-1, the J call TRBJ1-2, with D tentatively TRBD1 (6 bases). CDR1 and CDR2 from the germline V gene are SGHRS and YFSETQ. Trimming cost V 6 bases and J 8 bases, with 23 bases left between them. The CDR3 extends over 15 amino acids. CDR3: CASKSQTGSSGGYTF. The CDR3 bases are TGCGCCAGCAAATCCCAGACAGGCTCCAGCGGGGGCTACACCTTC.

Only a few counts were recorded for this clonotype. Since no conserved phenylalanine or tryptophan closes the CDR3, a read error is the likely cause. The V call is TRBV5-5, the J call TRBJ2-3; D might be TRBD1 or TRBD2, each matching 5 bases. Germline lookup yields CDR1 SGHKS and CDR2 YYEKEE (reference sequence). The length of the CDR3 is 15 residues. V was trimmed by 0 bases and J by 0 bases, leaving 8 bases between them. CDR3 loop: CASSLEGTSTDTQYL. CDR3 nucleotides: TGTGCCAGCAGCTTGGAGGGGACCAGCACAGATACGCAGTATCTT.

The CDR3 here is CSARGPRDRGPVLTF. In DNA, the CDR3 is TGCAGTGCTAGAGGGCCCCGGGACAGGGGGCCCGTCCTGACTTTC. The chain links TRBV20-1 to TRBJ2-6; TRBD1 aligns across 12 bases. This CDR3 comprises 15 residues. Germline V gives CDR1 DFQATT, CDR2 SNEGSKA (reference sequence). The trim removed 1 base at V and 12 bases at J, leaving 7 bases unmatched.

With regard to this clonotype: Being one base from a much bigger clone, this may be a read error. The V and J genes are TRBV28 and TRBJ1-2; the D is unclear. In germline, CDR1 is MDHEN, CDR2 SYDVKM. The CDR3 consists of 14 residues. The V end was cut by 5 bases, the J end by 3 bases, with 13 bases between. CDR3 in amino acids: CASSLPVDYYGYTF. In nucleotides, the CDR3 is TGTGCCAGCAGTCTCCCTGTCGACTACTATGGCTACACCTTC.

This clonotype appeared a few times. The chain joins TRBV5-6 to TRBJ2-5; D assignment may be TRBD1 or TRBD2 (6 bases each). The germline V and J ends were trimmed by 1 base and 5 bases, with 15 bases remaining between them. The CDR3 runs to 15 residues. The germline V gene has CDR1 SGHDT and CDR2 YYEEEE. The CDR3 nucleotides are TGTGCCAGCAGCTTGCTCGTCGGGGGCGTCGAGACCCAGTACTTC. This gives the protein CASSLLVGGVETQYF.

The table lists this clonotype with a count of one. Because it lacks the conserved phenylalanine or tryptophan at the end, this CDR3 is likely a read error. The V and J genes are TRBV6-1 and TRBJ1-2, with D tentatively TRBD1 (5 bases). Germline V CDR1 and CDR2: MNHNS, SASEGT. The CDR3 covers 14 residues. CDR3 DNA sequence: TGTGCCAGCAATGAAGTGTTGAAAGGGGCTGGCTACACCTTA. Protein product: CASNEVLKGAGYTL.

On this clonotype: Possible read error: a much larger clone is one base away. This rearrangement joins TRBV11-2 to TRBJ2-7; D is unresolved. This CDR3 has 13 residues. Germline CDR1 and CDR2: SGHAT and FQNNGV. The CDR3 loop reads CARSLEANGEQYF. The CDR3, as DNA: TGTGCCAGGAGCTTAGAGGCAAACGGCGAGCAGTACTTC.

With regard to this clonotype: Germline and junction disagree at one end, which may indicate a read error. This chain joins TRBV20-1 and TRBJ1-1; D possibly corresponds to TRBD1 (5 bases). Germline CDR1 and CDR2: DFQATT and SNEGSKA (reference sequence). This CDR3 spans 12 amino acids. The CDR3 is CSTREQGTEAFF. The CDR3 DNA follows: TGCAGTACTAGAGAGCAGGGCACTGAAGCTTTCTTT.

This clonotype was counted a single time. One end of the junction is discordant with germline, which a read error may explain. This rearrangement joins TRBV11-1 to TRBJ2-1; TRBD2 agrees at 11 bases. The CDR3 is 17 residues long. In germline, CDR1 is SGHAT, CDR2 FQDESV (reference sequence). The CDR3 sequence is CASSLSRLAGGKNVQFF. The CDR3 bases are TGTGCCAGCAGCTTATCTCGTCTAGCGGGAGGCAAAAATGTGCAGTTCTTC.